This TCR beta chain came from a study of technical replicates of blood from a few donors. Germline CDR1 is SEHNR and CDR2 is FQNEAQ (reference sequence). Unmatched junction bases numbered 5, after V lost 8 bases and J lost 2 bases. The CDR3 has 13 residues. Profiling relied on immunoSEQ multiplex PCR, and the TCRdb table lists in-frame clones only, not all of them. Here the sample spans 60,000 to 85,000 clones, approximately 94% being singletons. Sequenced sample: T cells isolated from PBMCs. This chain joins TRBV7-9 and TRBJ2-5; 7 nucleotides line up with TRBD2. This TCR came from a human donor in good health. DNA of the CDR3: TGTGCCAGCGTATCGGGAGGTCAAGAGACCCAGTACTTC. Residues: CASVSGGQETQYF.